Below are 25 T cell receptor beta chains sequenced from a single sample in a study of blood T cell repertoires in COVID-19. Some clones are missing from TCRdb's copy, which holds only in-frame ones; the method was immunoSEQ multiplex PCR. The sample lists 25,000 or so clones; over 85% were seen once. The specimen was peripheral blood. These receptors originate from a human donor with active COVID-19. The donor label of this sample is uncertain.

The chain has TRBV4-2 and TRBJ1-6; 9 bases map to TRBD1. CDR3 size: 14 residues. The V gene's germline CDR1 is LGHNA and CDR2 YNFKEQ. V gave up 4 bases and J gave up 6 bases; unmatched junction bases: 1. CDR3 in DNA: TGTGCCAGCAGCCCGGGACAGGGTAATTCACCCCTCCACTTT. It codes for CASSPGQGNSPLHF.

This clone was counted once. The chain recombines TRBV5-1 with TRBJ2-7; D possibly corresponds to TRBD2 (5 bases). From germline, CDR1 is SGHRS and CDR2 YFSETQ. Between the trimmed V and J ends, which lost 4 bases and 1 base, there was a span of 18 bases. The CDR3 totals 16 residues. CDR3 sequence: CASSPSHRGSSYEQYF. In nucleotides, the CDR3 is TGCGCCAGCAGCCCCTCCCACCGGGGTAGTTCCTACGAGCAGTACTTC.

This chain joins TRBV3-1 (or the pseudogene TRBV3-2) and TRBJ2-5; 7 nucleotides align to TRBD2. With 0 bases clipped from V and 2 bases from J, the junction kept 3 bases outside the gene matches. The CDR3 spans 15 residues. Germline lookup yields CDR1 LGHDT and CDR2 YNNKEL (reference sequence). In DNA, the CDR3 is TGTGCCAGCAGCCAAGACCCAGCGGGGCAAGAGACCCAGTACTTC. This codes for CASSQDPAGQETQYF.

The DNA for the CDR3 is TGTGCCAGCAGTTGGGACAGTCCAACGAACACCGGGGAGCTGTTTTTT. Its translation: CASSWDSPTNTGELFF. The gene calls are TRBV6-2 or TRBV6-3 and TRBJ2-2; 7 bases agree with TRBD1. Germline-derived CDR1 and CDR2 are MNHEY and SVGEGT. There are 16 residues in the CDR3. The junction had 5 bases not matched to a gene; V was cut back by 4 bases and J by 0 bases.

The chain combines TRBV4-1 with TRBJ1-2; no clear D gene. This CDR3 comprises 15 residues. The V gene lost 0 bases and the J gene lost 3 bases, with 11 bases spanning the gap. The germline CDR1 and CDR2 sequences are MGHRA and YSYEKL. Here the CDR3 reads CASSQDRGLDYGYTF. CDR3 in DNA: TGCGCCAGCAGCCAAGATCGGGGTTTAGACTATGGCTACACCTTC.

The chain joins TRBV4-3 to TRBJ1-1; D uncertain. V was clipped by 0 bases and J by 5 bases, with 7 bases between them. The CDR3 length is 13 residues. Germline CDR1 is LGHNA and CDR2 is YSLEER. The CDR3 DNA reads TGCGCCAGCAGCCAAGATACGGGGACTGAAGCTTTCTTT. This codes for CASSQDTGTEAFF.

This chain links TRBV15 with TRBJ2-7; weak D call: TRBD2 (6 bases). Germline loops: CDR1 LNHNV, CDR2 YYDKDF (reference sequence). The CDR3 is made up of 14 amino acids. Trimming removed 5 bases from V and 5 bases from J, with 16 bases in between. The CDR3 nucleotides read TGTGCCACCAGCCGAGCGCGGGACTTTGACGAGCAGTACTTC. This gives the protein CATSRARDFDEQYF.

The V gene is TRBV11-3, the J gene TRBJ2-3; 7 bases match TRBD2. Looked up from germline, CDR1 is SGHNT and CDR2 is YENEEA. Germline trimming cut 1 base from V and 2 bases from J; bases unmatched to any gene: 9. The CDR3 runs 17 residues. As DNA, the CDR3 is TGTGCCAGCAGCTTAGGGGGAGGGCCCCAACCCACAGATACGCAGTATTTT. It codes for CASSLGGGPQPTDTQYF. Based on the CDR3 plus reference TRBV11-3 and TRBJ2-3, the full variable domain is EAGVVQSPRYKIIEKKQPVAFWCNPISGHNTLYWYLQNLGQGPELLIRYENEEAVDDSQLPKDRFSAERLKGVDSTLKIQPAELGDSAVYLCASSLGGGPQPTDTQYFGPGTRLTVL.

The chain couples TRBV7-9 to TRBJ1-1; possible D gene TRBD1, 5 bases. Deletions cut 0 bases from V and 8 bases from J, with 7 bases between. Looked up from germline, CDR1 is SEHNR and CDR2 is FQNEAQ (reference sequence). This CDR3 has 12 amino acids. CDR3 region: CASSLARGEAFF. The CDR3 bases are TGTGCCAGCAGCTTAGCTCGGGGGGAAGCTTTCTTT.

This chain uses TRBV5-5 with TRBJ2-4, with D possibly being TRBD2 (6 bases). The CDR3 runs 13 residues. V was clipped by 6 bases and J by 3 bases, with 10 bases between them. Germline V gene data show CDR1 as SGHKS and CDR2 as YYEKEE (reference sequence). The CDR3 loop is CASTRLGKNIQYF. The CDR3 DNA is TGTGCCAGCACCCGACTAGGCAAAAACATTCAGTACTTC.

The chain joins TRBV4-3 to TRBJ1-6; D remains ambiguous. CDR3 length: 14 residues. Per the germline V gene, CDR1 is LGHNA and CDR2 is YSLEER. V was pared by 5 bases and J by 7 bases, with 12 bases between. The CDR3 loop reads CASSSTNGNSPLHF. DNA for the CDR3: TGCGCCAGCAGCTCAACGAATGGCAATTCACCCCTCCACTTT.

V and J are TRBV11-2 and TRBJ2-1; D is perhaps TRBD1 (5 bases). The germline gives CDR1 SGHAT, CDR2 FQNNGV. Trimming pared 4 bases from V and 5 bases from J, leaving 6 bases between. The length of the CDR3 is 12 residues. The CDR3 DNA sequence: TGTGCCAGCAGCTGGGGCCACAATGAGCAGTTCTTC. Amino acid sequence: CASSWGHNEQFF.

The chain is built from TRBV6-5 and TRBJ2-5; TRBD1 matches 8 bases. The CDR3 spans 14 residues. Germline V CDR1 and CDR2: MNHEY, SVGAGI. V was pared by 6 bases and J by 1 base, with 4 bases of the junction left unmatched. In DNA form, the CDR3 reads TGTGCCAGCAGCCGGACAGGGCCCCAAGAGACCCAGTACTTC. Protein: CASSRTGPQETQYF.

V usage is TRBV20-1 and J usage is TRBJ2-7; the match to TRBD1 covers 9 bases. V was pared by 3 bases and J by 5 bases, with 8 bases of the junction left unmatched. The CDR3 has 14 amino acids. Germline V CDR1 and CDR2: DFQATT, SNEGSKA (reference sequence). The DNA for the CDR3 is TGCAGTGCTAGTAGTGACAGGGGGGGTGACGAGCAGTACTTC. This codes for CSASSDRGGDEQYF.

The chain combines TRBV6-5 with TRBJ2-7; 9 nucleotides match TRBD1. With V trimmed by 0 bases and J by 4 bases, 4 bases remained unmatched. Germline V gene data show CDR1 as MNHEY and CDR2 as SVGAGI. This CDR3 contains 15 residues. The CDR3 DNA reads TGTGCCAGCAGTTACTCAGGGACAGGGTGGTACGAGCAGTACTTC. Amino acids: CASSYSGTGWYEQYF.

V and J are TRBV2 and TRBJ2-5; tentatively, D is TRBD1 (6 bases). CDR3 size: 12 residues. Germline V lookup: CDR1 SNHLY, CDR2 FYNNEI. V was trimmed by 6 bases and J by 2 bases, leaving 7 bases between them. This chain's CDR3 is CASRGQQETQYF. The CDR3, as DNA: TGTGCCAGCAGAGGACAGCAAGAGACCCAGTACTTC.

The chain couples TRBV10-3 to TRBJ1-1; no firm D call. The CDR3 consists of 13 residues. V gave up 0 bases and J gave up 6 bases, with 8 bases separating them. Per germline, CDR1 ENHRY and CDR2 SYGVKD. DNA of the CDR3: TGTGCCATCAGTGAGTCGTACTCTTCTGAAGCTTTCTTT. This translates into CAISESYSSEAFF.

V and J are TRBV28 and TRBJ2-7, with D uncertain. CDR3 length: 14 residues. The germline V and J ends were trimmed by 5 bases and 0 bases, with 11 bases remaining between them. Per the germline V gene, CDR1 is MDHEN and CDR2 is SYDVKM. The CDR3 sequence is CASSTEVSSYEQYF. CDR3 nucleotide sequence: TGTGCCAGCAGTACTGAGGTCAGCTCCTACGAGCAGTACTTC.

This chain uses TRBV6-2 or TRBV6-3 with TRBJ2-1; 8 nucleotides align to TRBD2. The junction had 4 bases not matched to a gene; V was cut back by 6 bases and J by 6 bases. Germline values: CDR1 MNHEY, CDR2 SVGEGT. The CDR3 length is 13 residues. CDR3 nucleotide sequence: TGTGCCAGCAGCCCAGCGGGGGTCAATGAGCAGTTCTTC. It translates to CASSPAGVNEQFF.

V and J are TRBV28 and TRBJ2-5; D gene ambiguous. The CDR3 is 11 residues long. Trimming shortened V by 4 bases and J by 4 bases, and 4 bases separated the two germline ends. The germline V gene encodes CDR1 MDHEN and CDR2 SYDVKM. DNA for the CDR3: TGTGCCAGCAGTTCCCTAGAGACCCAGTACTTC. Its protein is CASSSLETQYF.

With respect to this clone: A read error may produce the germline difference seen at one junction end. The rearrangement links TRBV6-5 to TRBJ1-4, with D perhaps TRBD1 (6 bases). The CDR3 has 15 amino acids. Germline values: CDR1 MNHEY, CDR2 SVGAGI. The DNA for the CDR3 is TGTGCCAGCAGTCACTCCGGGACAAAGAATGAAAAACTGTTTTTT. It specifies CASSHSGTKNEKLFF.

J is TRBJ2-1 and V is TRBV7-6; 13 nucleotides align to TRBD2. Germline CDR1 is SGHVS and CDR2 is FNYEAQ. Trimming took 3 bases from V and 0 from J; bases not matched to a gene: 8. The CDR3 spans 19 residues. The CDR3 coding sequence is TGTGCCAGCAGCTTGATGGGACTAGCGGGATCCCACTCCTACAATGAGCAGTTCTTC. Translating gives CASSLMGLAGSHSYNEQFF.

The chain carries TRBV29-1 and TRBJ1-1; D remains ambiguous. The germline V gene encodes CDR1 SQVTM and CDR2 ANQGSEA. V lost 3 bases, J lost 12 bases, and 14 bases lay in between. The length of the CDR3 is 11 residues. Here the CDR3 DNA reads TGCAGCGTTGAGATGGGCGCCAGCACTTTCTTT. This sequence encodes CSVEMGASTFF.

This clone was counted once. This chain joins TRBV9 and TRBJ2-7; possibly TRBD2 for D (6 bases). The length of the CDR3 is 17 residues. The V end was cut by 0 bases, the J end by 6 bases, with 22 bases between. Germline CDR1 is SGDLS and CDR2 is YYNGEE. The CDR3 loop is CASSVGDTGTGVGEQYF. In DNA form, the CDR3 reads TGTGCCAGCAGCGTAGGGGATACCGGGACGGGGGTTGGCGAGCAGTACTTC.

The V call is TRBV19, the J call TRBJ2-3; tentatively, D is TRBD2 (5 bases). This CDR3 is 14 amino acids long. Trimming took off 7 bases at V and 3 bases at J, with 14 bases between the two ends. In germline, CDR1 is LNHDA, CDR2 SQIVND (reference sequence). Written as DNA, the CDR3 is TGTGCCAGTACCTCAGGCAGGAGGACAGATACGCAGTATTTT. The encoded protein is CASTSGRRTDTQYF.